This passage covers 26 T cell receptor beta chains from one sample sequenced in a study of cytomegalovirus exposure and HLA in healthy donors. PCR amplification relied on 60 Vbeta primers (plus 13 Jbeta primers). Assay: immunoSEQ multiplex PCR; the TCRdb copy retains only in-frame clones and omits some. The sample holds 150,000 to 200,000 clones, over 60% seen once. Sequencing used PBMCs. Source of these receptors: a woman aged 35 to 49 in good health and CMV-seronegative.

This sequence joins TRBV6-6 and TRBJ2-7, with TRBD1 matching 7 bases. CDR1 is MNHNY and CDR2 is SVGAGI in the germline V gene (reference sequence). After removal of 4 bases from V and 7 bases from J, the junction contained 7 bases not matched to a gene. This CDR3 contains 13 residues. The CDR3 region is CASSLSPTGEQYV. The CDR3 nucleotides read TGTGCCAGCAGTTTATCCCCGACAGGGGAGCAGTACGTC.

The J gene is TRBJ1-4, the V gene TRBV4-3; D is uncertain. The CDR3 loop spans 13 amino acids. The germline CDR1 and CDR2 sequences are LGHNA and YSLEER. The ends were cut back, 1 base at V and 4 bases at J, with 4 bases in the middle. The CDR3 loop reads CASSQAVNEKLFF. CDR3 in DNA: TGCGCCAGCAGCCAAGCGGTTAATGAAAAACTGTTTTTT.

The CDR3 DNA sequence: TGTGCCATCAGTGAGTCAGGTATAGGGGGAACTGAAGCTTTCTTT. This codes for CAISESGIGGTEAFF. The J gene is TRBJ1-1, the V gene TRBV10-3, with TRBD1 as a possible D gene (6 bases). V gave up 0 bases and J gave up 5 bases, with 13 bases separating them. CDR1 is ENHRY and CDR2 is SYGVKD in the germline V gene. The CDR3 is 15 amino acids.

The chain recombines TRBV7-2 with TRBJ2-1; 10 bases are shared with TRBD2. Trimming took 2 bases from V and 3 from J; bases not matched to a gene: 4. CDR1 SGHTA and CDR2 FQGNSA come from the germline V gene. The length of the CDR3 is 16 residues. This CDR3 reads CASSLRPSGGYNEQFF. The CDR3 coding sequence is TGTGCCAGCAGCTTACGGCCTAGCGGGGGCTACAATGAGCAGTTCTTC.

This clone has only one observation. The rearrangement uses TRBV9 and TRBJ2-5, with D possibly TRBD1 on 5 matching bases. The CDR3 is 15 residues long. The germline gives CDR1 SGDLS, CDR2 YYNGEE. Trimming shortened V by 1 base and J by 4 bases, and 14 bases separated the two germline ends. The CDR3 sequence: CASSVQGMGRETQYF. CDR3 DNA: TGTGCCAGCAGCGTACAGGGTATGGGTCGAGAGACCCAGTACTTC.

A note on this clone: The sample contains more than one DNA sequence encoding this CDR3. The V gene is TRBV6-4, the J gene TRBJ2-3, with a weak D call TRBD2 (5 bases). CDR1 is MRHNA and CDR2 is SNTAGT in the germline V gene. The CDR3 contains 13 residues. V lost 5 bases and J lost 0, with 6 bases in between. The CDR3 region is CASSSGSTDTQYF. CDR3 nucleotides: TGTGCCAGCAGTAGCGGTAGCACAGATACGCAGTATTTT.

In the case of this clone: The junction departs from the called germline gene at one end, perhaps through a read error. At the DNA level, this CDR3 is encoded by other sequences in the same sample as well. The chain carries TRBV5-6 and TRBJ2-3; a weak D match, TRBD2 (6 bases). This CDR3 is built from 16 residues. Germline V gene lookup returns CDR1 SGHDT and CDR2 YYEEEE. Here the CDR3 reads CASSLGVDTSTDTQYF. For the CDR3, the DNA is TGTGCCAGCAGCTTGGGGGTAGACACTAGCACGGATACGCAGTATTTT.

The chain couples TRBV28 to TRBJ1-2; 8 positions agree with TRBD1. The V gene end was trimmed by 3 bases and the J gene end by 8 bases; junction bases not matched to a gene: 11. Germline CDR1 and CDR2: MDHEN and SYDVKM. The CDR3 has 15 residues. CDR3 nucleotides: TGTGCCAGCAGTTTTGTGGTCCGCAGGGGGCAGGGCTACACCTTC. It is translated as CASSFVVRRGQGYTF.

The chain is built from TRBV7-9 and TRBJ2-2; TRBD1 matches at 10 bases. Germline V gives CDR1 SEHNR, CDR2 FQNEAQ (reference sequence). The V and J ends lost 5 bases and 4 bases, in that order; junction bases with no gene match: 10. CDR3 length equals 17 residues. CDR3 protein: CASSPIGTGVRTGELFF. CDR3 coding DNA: TGTGCCAGCAGCCCGATCGGGACAGGGGTCCGCACCGGGGAGCTGTTTTTT.

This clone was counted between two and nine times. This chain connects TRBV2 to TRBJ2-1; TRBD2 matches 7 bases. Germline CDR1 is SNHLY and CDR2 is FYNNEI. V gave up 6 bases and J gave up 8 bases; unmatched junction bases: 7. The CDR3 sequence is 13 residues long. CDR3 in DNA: TGTGCCAGCAGCCTCGGACTAGTCGATGAGCAGTTCTTC. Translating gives CASSLGLVDEQFF.

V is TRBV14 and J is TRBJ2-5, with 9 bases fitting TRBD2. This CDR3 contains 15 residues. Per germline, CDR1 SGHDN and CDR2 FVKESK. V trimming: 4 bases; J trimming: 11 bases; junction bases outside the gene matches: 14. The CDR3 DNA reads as TGTGCCAGCAGCCCCTATGTAGCGGGAGAAGAGCGGCAGTACTTC. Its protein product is CASSPYVAGEERQYF.

Here the CDR3 reads CAISEGTGIGEQFF. In DNA form, the CDR3 reads TGTGCCATCAGTGAGGGGACAGGGATAGGAGAGCAGTTCTTC. This rearrangement joins TRBV10-3 to TRBJ2-1; 9 bases fit TRBD1. There are 14 residues in the CDR3. The ends lost 2 bases at V and 10 bases at J; junction bases unmatched: 6. Germline values: CDR1 ENHRY, CDR2 SYGVKD.

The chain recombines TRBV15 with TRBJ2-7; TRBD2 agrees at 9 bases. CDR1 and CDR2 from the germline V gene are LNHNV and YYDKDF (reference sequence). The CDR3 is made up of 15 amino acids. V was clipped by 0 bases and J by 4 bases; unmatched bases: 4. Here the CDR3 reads CATSRDMAGGYEQYF. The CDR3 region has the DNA TGTGCCACCAGCAGAGATATGGCGGGAGGGTACGAGCAGTACTTC.

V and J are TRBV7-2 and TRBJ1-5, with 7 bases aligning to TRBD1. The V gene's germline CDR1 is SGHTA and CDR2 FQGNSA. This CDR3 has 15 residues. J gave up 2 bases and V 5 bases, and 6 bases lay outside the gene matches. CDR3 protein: CASSDRANGNQPQHF. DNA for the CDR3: TGTGCCAGCAGCGACAGGGCAAACGGCAATCAGCCCCAGCATTTT.

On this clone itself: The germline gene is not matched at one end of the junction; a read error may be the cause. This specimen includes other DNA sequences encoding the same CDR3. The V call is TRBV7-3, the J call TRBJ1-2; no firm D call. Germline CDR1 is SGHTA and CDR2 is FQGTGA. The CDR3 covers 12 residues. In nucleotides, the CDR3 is TGTGCCAGTAGCTCTAGAACGGGGGGCTACACCTTC. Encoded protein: CASSSRTGGYTF. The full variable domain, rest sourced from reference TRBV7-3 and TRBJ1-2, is GAGVSQTPSNKVTEKGKYVELRCDPISGHTALYWYRQSLGQGPEFLIYFQGTGAADDSGLPNDRFFAVRPEGSVSTLKIQRTERGDSAVYLCASSSRTGGYTFGSGTRLTVV.

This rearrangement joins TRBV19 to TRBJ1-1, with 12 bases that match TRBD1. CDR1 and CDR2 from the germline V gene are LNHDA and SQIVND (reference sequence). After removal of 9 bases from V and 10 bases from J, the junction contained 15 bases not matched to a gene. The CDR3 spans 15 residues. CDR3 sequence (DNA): TGTGCCAGCGATCCGGGACAGGGGGCCCGCTGGGGAGCTTTCTTT. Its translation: CASDPGQGARWGAFF.

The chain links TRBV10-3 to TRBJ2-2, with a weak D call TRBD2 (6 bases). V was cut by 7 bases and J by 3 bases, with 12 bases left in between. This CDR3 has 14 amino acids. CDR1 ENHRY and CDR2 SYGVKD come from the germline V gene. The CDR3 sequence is CAITLREHTGELFF. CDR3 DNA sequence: TGTGCCATCACTCTCCGGGAGCACACCGGGGAGCTGTTTTTT.

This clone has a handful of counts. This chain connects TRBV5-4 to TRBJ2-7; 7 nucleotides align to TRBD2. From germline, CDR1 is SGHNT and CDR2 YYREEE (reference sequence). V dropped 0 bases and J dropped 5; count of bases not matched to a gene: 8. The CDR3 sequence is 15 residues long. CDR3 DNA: TGTGCCAGCAGCTTGGAGCCTAGCGGAGTGCACGAGCAGTACTTC. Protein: CASSLEPSGVHEQYF.

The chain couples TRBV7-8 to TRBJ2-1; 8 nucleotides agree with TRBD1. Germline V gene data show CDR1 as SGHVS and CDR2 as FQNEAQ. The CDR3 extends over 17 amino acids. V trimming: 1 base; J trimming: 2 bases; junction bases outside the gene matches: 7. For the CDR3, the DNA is TGTGCCAGCAGCTTAGGGGCCGGGACAGGACCCTACAATGAGCAGTTCTTC. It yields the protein CASSLGAGTGPYNEQFF. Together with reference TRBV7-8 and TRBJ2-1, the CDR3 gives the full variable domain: GAGVSQSPRYKVAKRGQDVALRCDPISGHVSLFWYQQALGQGPEFLTYFQNEAQLDKSGLPSDRFFAERPEGSVSTLKIQRTQQEDSAVYLCASSLGAGTGPYNEQFFGPGTRLTVL.

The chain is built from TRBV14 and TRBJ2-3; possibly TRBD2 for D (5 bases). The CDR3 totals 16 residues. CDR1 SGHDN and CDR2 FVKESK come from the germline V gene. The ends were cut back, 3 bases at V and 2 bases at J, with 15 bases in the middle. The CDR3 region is CASSHKRNYPTDTQYF. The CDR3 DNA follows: TGTGCCAGCAGCCATAAGCGGAATTACCCCACAGATACGCAGTATTTT.

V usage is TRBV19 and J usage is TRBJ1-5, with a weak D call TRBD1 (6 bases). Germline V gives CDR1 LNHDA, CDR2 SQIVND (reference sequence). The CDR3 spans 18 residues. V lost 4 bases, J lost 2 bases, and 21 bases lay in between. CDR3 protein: CASSTLWPGGWGNQPQHF. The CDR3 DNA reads TGTGCCAGTAGTACCTTGTGGCCGGGGGGCTGGGGCAATCAGCCCCAGCATTTT.

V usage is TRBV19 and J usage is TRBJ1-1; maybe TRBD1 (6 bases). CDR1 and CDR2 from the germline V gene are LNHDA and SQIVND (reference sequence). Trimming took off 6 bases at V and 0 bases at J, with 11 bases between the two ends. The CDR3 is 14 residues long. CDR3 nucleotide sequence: TGTGCCAGTAGACAGGGTATAGTGAACACTGAAGCTTTCTTT. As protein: CASRQGIVNTEAFF.

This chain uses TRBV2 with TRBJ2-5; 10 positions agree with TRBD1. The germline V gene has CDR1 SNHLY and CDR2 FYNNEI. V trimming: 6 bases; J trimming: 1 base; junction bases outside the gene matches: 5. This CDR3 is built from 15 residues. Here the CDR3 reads CASRKDRGSQETQYF. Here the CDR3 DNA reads TGTGCCAGCAGGAAGGACAGGGGGAGCCAAGAGACCCAGTACTTC.

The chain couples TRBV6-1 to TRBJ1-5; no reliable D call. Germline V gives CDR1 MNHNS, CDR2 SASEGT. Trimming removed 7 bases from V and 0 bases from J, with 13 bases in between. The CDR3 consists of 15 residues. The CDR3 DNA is TGTGCCAGCAAGGTTTCGGGGAATAGCAATCAGCCCCAGCATTTT. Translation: CASKVSGNSNQPQHF.

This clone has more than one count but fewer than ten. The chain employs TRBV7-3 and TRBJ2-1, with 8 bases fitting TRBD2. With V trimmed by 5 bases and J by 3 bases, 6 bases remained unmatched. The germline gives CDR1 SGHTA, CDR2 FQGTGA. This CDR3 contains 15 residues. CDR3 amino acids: CASSPTSGYYNEQFF. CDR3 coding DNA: TGTGCCAGCAGCCCAACTAGCGGATACTACAATGAGCAGTTCTTC.

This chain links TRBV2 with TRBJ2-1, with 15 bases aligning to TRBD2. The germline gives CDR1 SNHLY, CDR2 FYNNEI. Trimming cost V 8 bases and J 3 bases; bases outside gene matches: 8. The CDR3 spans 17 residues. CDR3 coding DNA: TGTGCCAGCGAGGGACTAGCGGGAGGTTTCTTCTACAATGAGCAGTTCTTC. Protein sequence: CASEGLAGGFFYNEQFF.